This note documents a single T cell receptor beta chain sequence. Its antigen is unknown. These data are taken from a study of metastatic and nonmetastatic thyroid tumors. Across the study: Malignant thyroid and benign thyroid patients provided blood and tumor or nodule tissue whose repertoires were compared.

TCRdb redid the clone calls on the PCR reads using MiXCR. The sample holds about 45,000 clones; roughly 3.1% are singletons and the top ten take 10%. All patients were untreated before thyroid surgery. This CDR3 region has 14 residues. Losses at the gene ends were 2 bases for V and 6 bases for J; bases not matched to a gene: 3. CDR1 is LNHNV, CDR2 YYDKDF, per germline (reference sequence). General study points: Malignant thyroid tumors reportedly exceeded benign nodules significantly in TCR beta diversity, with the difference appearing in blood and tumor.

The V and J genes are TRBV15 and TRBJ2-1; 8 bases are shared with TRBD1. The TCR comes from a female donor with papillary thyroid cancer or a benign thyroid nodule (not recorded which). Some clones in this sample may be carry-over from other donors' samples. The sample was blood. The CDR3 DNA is TGTGCCACCAGCAGAAGGACAGGGCTCAATGAGCAGTTCTTC. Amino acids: CATSRRTGLNEQFF.